The 26 T cell receptor beta chains given below trace back to one sample, sequenced in a study of blood T cell repertoires in COVID-19 (TCRdb year 2020). Receptors were amplified or captured by the immunoSEQ multiplex PCR assay. In its TCRdb copy, this immuneACCESS table keeps in-frame sequences only and misses some clones. Where compared with another copy, unresolved V genes explain less than half of these, and the others have no known cause. Recorded for this sample are approximately 200,000 clones; around 81% of them occurred a single time. The ten largest clones capture around 3% of the sample. Material for sequencing was peripheral blood. Source of these receptors: a woman aged 25-40 years who had recovered from COVID-19.

This chain connects TRBV19 to TRBJ2-7, with D possibly being TRBD2 (6 bases). The germline V gene has CDR1 LNHDA and CDR2 SQIVND (reference sequence). This CDR3 region has 15 residues. The germline V and J ends were trimmed by 9 bases and 1 base, with 19 bases remaining between them. CDR3 region: CASRPWASESYEQYF. In nucleotides, the CDR3 is TGTGCCAGCCGCCCTTGGGCTAGCGAATCCTACGAGCAGTACTTC.

This clone has more than one count but fewer than ten. The chain carries TRBV7-9 and TRBJ2-7; no definite D call. The V gene's germline CDR1 is SEHNR and CDR2 FQNEAQ (reference sequence). Trimming took off 4 bases at V and 1 base at J, with 14 bases between the two ends. The CDR3 spans 15 residues. The CDR3 coding sequence is TGTGCCAGCAGCTCCGCAGGCCACCCATCCTACGAGCAGTACTTC. The encoded protein is CASSSAGHPSYEQYF.

This clone occurred once. This chain joins TRBV12-5 and TRBJ2-2, with D maybe TRBD1 (5 bases). In germline, CDR1 is LGHNT, CDR2 FRNRAP. CDR3 length equals 16 residues. V shed 3 bases and J shed 0 bases, with 11 bases lying between them. The CDR3 spells CASGLYQGSNTGELFF. The CDR3 DNA follows: TGTGCTAGTGGTTTATACCAGGGATCGAACACCGGGGAGCTGTTTTTT.

This clone has only one observation. The J gene is TRBJ2-3, the V gene TRBV28; 9 bases line up with TRBD2. Germline V gene lookup returns CDR1 MDHEN and CDR2 SYDVKM. CDR3 length: 16 residues. The V segment lost 5 bases and the J segment 3 bases; nucleotides outside the gene matches: 9. The DNA for the CDR3 is TGTGCCAGCAGTGTGGTTGGAGCGGGAGGAACAGATACGCAGTATTTT. Translating it yields CASSVVGAGGTDTQYF.

Of note for this clone: Other DNA sequences from this sample encode an identical CDR3 as well. The rearrangement uses TRBV9 and TRBJ2-3, with D unclear. Trimming pared 1 base from V and 5 bases from J, leaving 2 bases between. CDR1 and CDR2 (germline): SGDLS, YYNGEE. This CDR3 has 11 residues. CDR3 nucleotides: TGTGCCAGCAGCGTACGAGATACGCAGTATTTT. Amino acid sequence: CASSVRDTQYF.

V is TRBV7-2 and J is TRBJ1-4; D is ambiguous. Germline V gives CDR1 SGHTA, CDR2 FQGNSA. The CDR3 length is 14 residues. V was pared by 2 bases and J by 5 bases, with 9 bases between. CDR3 loop: CASSLFQRNEKLFF. The CDR3 coding sequence is TGTGCCAGCAGCTTATTTCAGCGGAATGAAAAACTGTTTTTT.

The chain recombines TRBV24-1 with TRBJ2-5; TRBD1 matches at 8 bases. Losses at the gene ends were 7 bases for V and 2 bases for J; bases not matched to a gene: 11. Germline CDR1 and CDR2: KGHDR and SFDVKD. The CDR3 is 16 residues long. The DNA of the CDR3 is TGTGCCACCAGCGACGGACAGGGCGTTTTACAAGAGACCCAGTACTTC. Translation gives CATSDGQGVLQETQYF.

The chain recombines TRBV2 with TRBJ1-5, with TRBD1 matching 10 bases. Germline values: CDR1 SNHLY, CDR2 FYNNEI. CDR3 length: 16 amino acids. The junction had 6 bases not matched to a gene; V was cut back by 6 bases and J by 1 base. CDR3 sequence: CASRDRTGGSNQPQHF. The CDR3 DNA follows: TGTGCCAGCAGGGATAGGACAGGGGGGAGCAATCAGCCCCAGCATTTT. The full variable domain, with the rest looked up from reference TRBV2 and TRBJ1-5, is EPEVTQTPSHQVTQMGQEVILRCVPISNHLYFYWYRQILGQKVEFLVSFYNNEISEKSEIFDDQFSVERPDGSNFTLKIRSTKLEDSAMYFCASRDRTGGSNQPQHFGDGTRLSIL.

V usage is TRBV4-1 and J usage is TRBJ1-2, with D unclear. Germline CDR1 MGHRA, CDR2 YSYEKL. The CDR3 runs 17 residues. The V gene lost 0 bases and the J gene lost 5 bases, with 19 bases spanning the gap. The DNA for the CDR3 is TGCGCCAGCAGCCAAGATTTCTATACCCCAGGCGGGTATGGCTACACCTTC. It encodes CASSQDFYTPGGYGYTF.

The DNA for the CDR3 is TGTGCCAGTACCCCTGGGACGGGACATTCCTACGAGCAGTACTTC. Translating gives CASTPGTGHSYEQYF. This chain uses TRBV19 with TRBJ2-7; possible D gene TRBD1, 6 bases. The CDR3 loop spans 15 amino acids. In germline, CDR1 is LNHDA, CDR2 SQIVND (reference sequence). V lost 7 bases, J lost 1 base, and 17 bases lay in between.

With respect to this clone: The junction departs from the called germline gene at one end, perhaps through a read error. The chain uses TRBV10-2 and TRBJ2-7; D perhaps matches TRBD2 (6 bases). The CDR3 loop spans 15 amino acids. In germline, CDR1 is WSHSY, CDR2 SAAADI. This CDR3 reads CATSASVNAGYEQYF. The DNA for the CDR3 is TGCGCCACCAGTGCTAGCGTTAACGCTGGCTACGAGCAGTACTTC.

The chain is built from TRBV9 and TRBJ2-7, with D possibly matching TRBD2 (5 bases). Germline CDR1 and CDR2: SGDLS and YYNGEE. Trimming removed 0 bases at V and 8 bases at J, with 9 bases between. This CDR3 has 12 amino acids. This chain's CDR3 is CASSVGGEQQYF. CDR3 in DNA: TGTGCCAGCAGCGTAGGGGGAGAACAGCAGTACTTC.

V usage is TRBV3-1 (or the pseudogene TRBV3-2) and J usage is TRBJ2-7, with 7 nucleotides matching TRBD1. The length of the CDR3 is 15 residues. Trimming at V came to 1 base and at J to 5 bases, leaving 8 bases not matched to a gene. Germline values: CDR1 LGHDT, CDR2 YNNKEL (reference sequence). In DNA form, the CDR3 reads TGTGCCAGCAGCCAAGTGGTGGGACAGTCCCACGAGCAGTACTTC. It yields the protein CASSQVVGQSHEQYF.

The chain has TRBV15 and TRBJ1-4, with 9 bases lining up with TRBD1. Germline CDR1 reads LNHNV; CDR2 reads YYDKDF (reference sequence). The V gene end was trimmed by 9 bases and the J gene end by 5 bases; junction bases not matched to a gene: 13. CDR3 length: 16 amino acids. CDR3 DNA: TGTGCCACTCCGTTAAGCCCGACAGGGGGAAATGAAAAACTGTTTTTT. This codes for CATPLSPTGGNEKLFF.

This chain joins TRBV27 and TRBJ2-2; TRBD2 matches at 10 bases. Trimming cost V 2 bases and J 8 bases; bases outside gene matches: 14. The V gene's germline CDR1 is MNHEY and CDR2 SMNVEV (reference sequence). The CDR3 has 18 amino acids. The CDR3 is CASSLAASGSPLGGELFF. The CDR3 DNA reads as TGTGCCAGCAGTTTAGCGGCTAGCGGGAGCCCTCTGGGGGGGGAGCTGTTTTTT.

This clone has a single count. This chain links TRBV5-1 with TRBJ2-1; D uncertain. The CDR3 has 12 residues. Germline values: CDR1 SGHRS, CDR2 YFSETQ. Trimming pared 0 bases from V and 10 bases from J, leaving 8 bases between. CDR3 bases: TGCGCCAGCAGCTTGGGAGCGAGAGAGCAGTTCTTC. Protein: CASSLGAREQFF.

The chain joins TRBV24-1 to TRBJ2-2; tentatively, D is TRBD2 (6 bases). Germline CDR1 and CDR2: KGHDR and SFDVKD. V lost 0 bases and J lost 0, with 13 bases in between. There are 18 residues in the CDR3. The CDR3 loop reads CATSDLQRGTSNTGELFF. Written as DNA, the CDR3 is TGTGCCACCAGTGATTTGCAGCGCGGGACTTCGAACACCGGGGAGCTGTTTTTT.

The chain recombines TRBV7-2 with TRBJ2-1, with 10 nucleotides matching TRBD2. The germline gives CDR1 SGHTA, CDR2 FQGNSA. Trimming cost V 3 bases and J 8 bases; bases outside gene matches: 7. This CDR3 contains 15 residues. DNA of the CDR3: TGTGCCAGCAGCTTGTCTAGCGGGAGTTCGTATGAGCAGTTCTTC. This sequence encodes CASSLSSGSSYEQFF. Full variable domain (rest looked up from reference TRBV7-2 and TRBJ2-1): GAGVSQSPSNKVTEKGKDVELRCDPISGHTALYWYRQSLGQGLEFLIYFQGNSAPDKSGLPSDRFSAERTGGSVSTLTIQRTQQEDSAVYLCASSLSSGSSYEQFFGPGTRLTVL.

This rearrangement joins TRBV6-5 to TRBJ1-5; D unresolved. CDR1 is MNHEY, CDR2 SVGAGI, per germline. This CDR3 is 13 amino acids long. Trimming removed 5 bases from V and 0 bases from J, with 5 bases in between. The CDR3: CASSTYSNQPQHF. The CDR3 bases are TGTGCCAGCAGTACATATAGCAATCAGCCCCAGCATTTT.

The chain couples TRBV5-4 to TRBJ2-2, with 9 bases identical to TRBD1. Germline trimming cut 5 bases from V and 2 bases from J; bases unmatched to any gene: 4. Per germline, CDR1 SGHNT and CDR2 YYREEE (reference sequence). The CDR3 totals 15 residues. This CDR3 reads CASSPGQGNTGELFF. The CDR3 DNA reads TGTGCCAGCAGTCCGGGACAGGGAAACACCGGGGAGCTGTTTTTT.

This chain connects TRBV3-1 (or the pseudogene TRBV3-2) to TRBJ1-1; D remains unclear. V dropped 2 bases and J dropped 5 bases, with 12 bases sitting between them. Germline CDR1 and CDR2: LGHDT and YNNKEL (reference sequence). CDR3 size: 14 residues. CDR3 bases: TGTGCCAGCAGCCAAAGAGGGAGAAATACTGAAGCTTTCTTT. Amino acid sequence: CASSQRGRNTEAFF.

This chain joins TRBV15 and TRBJ2-7; D is perhaps TRBD1 (6 bases). The CDR3 covers 16 residues. Germline loops: CDR1 LNHNV, CDR2 YYDKDF (reference sequence). V gave up 0 bases and J gave up 2 bases, with 14 bases separating them. The CDR3 is CATSRDMGANPYEQYF. CDR3 sequence (DNA): TGTGCCACCAGCAGAGATATGGGGGCGAATCCCTACGAGCAGTACTTC.

The J gene is TRBJ2-1, the V gene TRBV27, with 8 nucleotides matching TRBD2. Trimming took 5 bases from V and 9 from J; bases not matched to a gene: 15. The CDR3 is made up of 16 amino acids. Germline loops: CDR1 MNHEY, CDR2 SMNVEV (reference sequence). The CDR3 sequence is CASSALGQAGASEQFF. The CDR3, as DNA: TGTGCCAGCAGTGCCCTAGGACAAGCGGGAGCGAGTGAGCAGTTCTTC.

The chain is built from TRBV2 and TRBJ2-3; 13 bases fit TRBD2. Losses at the gene ends were 0 bases for V and 6 bases for J; bases not matched to a gene: 9. The CDR3 covers 18 residues. The V gene's germline CDR1 is SNHLY and CDR2 FYNNEI. The CDR3 spells CASSEARGLAGSRDTQYF. The CDR3 DNA sequence: TGTGCCAGCAGTGAAGCGAGGGGACTAGCGGGATCTCGGGATACGCAGTATTTT.

The J gene is TRBJ2-7, the V gene TRBV19; 11 bases fit TRBD2. Per the germline V gene, CDR1 is LNHDA and CDR2 is SQIVND (reference sequence). The CDR3 covers 16 residues. V dropped 3 bases and J dropped 3; count of bases not matched to a gene: 7. For the CDR3, the DNA is TGTGCCAGTAGTATGATGGGACTAGCGGAATTCTACGAGCAGTACTTC. Translating gives CASSMMGLAEFYEQYF.

The chain is built from TRBV2 and TRBJ2-1; TRBD2 agrees at 7 bases. With V trimmed by 4 bases and J by 7 bases, 4 bases remained unmatched. CDR1 is SNHLY and CDR2 is FYNNEI in the germline V gene. The CDR3 length is 13 residues. CDR3 nucleotides: TGTGCCAGCAGTGGGCTAGCGGTGAATGAGCAGTTCTTC. Translation gives CASSGLAVNEQFF.